This record covers a single T cell receptor beta chain. What it binds is not known. In germline, CDR1 is SGHDN, CDR2 FVKESK. There are 13 residues in the CDR3. The V gene lost 1 base and the J gene lost 6 bases, with 7 bases spanning the gap. The data stem from a study of OX40 agonist ivuxolimab in advanced cancers. Only in-frame clones appear in the TCRdb table, and some are missing; sequencing was by immunoSEQ multiplex PCR. This sample yields tens of thousands of clones, of which approximately 90% are seen a single time; 0.4% to 0.65% belongs to the top ten. Study observations and caveats: It was not determined which antigens were specifically recognized by the peripheral T cells that had undergone clonal expansion. At 0.1 to 3.0 mg/kg, CD4+ and CD8+ blood T cells expanded clonally by week 6. In CD8+ T cells, expanded clones were on average more numerous than in CD4+.

This receptor was obtained from an adult with an advanced solid tumor such as melanoma, head and neck, liver or kidney cancer. The sample consisted of CD4+ or CD8+ T cells sorted from blood, taken in a trial of the OX40 agonist ivuxolimab. The chain has TRBV14 and TRBJ2-1; weak D call: TRBD1 (6 bases). In DNA, the CDR3 is TGTGCCAGCAGCCAAGCCAGGGGCAATGAGCAGTTCTTC. Its protein product is CASSQARGNEQFF. The whole variable domain, remainder taken from reference TRBV14 and TRBJ2-1, is EAGVTQFPSHSVIEKGQTVTLRCDPISGHDNLYWYRRVMGKEIKFLLHFVKESKQDESGMPNNRFLAERTGGTYSTLKVQPAELEDSGVYFCASSQARGNEQFFGPGTRLTVL.